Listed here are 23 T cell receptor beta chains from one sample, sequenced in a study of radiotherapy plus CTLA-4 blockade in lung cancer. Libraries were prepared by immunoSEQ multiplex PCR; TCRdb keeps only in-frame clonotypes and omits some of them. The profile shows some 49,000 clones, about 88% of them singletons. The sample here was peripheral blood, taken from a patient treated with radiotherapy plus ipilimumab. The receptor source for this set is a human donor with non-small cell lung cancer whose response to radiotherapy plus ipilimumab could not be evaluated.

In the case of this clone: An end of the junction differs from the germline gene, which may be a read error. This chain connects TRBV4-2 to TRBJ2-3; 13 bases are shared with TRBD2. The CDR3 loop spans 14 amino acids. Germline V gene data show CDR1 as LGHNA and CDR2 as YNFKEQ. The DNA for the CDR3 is TGTGCCAGCAGCGCGGGACTAGCGGGACCTCCAACGATATTT. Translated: CASSAGLAGPPTIF.

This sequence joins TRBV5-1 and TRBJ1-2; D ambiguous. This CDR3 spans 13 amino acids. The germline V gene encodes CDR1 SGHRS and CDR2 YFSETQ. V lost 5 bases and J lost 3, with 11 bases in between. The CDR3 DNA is TGCGCCAGCAGTTTCGACATTTACTATGGCTACACCTTC. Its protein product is CASSFDIYYGYTF.

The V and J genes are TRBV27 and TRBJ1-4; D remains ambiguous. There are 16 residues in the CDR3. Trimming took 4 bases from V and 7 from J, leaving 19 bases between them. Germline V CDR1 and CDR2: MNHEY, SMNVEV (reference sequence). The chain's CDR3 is CASSSDRLAGSEKLFF. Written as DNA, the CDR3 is TGTGCCAGCAGTTCCGACCGACTGGCGGGGTCTGAAAAACTGTTTTTT.

The DNA for the CDR3 is TGTGCCAGCAGCAAGACGGGACTAGCGGGAGGTGAGCAGTTCTTC. Translating it yields CASSKTGLAGGEQFF. The V call is TRBV7-8, the J call TRBJ2-1, with TRBD2 identical over 15 bases. Trimming removed 5 bases from V and 9 bases from J; junction bases left unmatched: 5. This CDR3 is built from 15 residues. Germline values: CDR1 SGHVS, CDR2 FQNEAQ.

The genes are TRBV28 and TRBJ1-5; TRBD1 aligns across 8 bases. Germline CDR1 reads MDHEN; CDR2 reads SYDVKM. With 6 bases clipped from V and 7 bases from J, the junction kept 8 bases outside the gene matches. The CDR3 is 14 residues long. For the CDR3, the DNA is TGTGCCAGCAGACGGACAGGGAGCGGGCAGCCCCAGCATTTT. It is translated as CASRRTGSGQPQHF.

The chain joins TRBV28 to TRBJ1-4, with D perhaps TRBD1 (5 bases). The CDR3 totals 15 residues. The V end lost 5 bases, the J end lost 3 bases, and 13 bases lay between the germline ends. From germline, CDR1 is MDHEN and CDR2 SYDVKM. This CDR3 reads CASSPIGRANEKLFF. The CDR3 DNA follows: TGTGCCAGCAGTCCCATTGGCAGGGCTAATGAAAAACTGTTTTTT. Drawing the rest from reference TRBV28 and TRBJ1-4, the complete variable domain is DVKVTQSSRYLVKRTGEKVFLECVQDMDHENMFWYRQDPGLGLRLIYFSYDVKMKEKGDIPEGYSVSREKKERFSLILESASTNQTSMYLCASSPIGRANEKLFFGSGTQLSVL.

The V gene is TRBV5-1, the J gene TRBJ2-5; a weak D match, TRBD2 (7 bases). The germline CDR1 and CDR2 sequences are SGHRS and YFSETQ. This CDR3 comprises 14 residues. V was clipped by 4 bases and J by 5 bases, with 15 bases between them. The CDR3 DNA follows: TGCGCCAGCAGCCGGGGCACGGGGGGCGAGACCCAGTACTTC. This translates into CASSRGTGGETQYF.

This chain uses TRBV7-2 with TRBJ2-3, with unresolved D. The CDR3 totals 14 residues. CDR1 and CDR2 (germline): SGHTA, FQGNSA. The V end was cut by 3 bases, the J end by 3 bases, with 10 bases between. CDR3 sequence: CASSLQWSTDTQYF. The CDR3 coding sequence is TGTGCCAGCAGCTTGCAGTGGAGTACAGATACGCAGTATTTT. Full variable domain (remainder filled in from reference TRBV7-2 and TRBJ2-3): GAGVSQSPSNKVTEKGKDVELRCDPISGHTALYWYRQSLGQGLEFLIYFQGNSAPDKSGLPSDRFSAERTGGSVSTLTIQRTQQEDSAVYLCASSLQWSTDTQYFGPGTRLTVL.

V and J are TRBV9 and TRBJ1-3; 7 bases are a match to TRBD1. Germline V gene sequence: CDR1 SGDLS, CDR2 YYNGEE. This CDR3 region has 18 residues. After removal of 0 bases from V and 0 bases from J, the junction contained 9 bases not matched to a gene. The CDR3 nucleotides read TGTGCCAGCAGCGTAGATCCGGGACAGCACTTCTCTGGAAACACCATATATTTT. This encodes CASSVDPGQHFSGNTIYF.

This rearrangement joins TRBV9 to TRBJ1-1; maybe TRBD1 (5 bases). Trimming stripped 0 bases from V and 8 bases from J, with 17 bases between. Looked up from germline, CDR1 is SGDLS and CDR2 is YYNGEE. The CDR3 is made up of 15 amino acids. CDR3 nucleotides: TGTGCCAGCAGCGTAGGGACCAGGGTGCCTGGGGAAGCTTTCTTT. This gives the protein CASSVGTRVPGEAFF.

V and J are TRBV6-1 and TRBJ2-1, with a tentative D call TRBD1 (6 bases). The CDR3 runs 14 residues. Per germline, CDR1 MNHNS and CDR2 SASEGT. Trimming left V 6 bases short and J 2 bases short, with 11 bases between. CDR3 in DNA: TGTGCCAGCAGCAAGGGGGAGACCTACAATGAGCAGTTCTTC. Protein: CASSKGETYNEQFF.

The CDR3, as DNA: TGTGCCAGCAGTATATCACCATATGCGAAAGAAAAACTGTTTTTT. Residues: CASSISPYAKEKLFF. This sequence joins TRBV6-6 and TRBJ1-4; unclear D gene. The V end lost 5 bases, the J end lost 8 bases, and 18 bases lay between the germline ends. This CDR3 region has 15 residues. In germline, CDR1 is MNHNY, CDR2 SVGAGI (reference sequence).

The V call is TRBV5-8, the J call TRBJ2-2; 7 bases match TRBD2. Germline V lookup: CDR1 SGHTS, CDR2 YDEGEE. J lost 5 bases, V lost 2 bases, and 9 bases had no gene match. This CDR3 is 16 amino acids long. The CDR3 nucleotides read TGTGCCAGCAGCTTTTGGTACCCTAGCGGTACCGGGGAGCTGTTTTTT. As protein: CASSFWYPSGTGELFF. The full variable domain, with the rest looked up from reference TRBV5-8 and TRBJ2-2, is EAGVTQSPTHLIKTRGQQATLRCSPISGHTSVYWYQQALGLGLQFLLWYDEGEERNRGNFPPRFSGRQFPNYSSELNVNALELEDSALYLCASSFWYPSGTGELFFGEGSRLTVL.

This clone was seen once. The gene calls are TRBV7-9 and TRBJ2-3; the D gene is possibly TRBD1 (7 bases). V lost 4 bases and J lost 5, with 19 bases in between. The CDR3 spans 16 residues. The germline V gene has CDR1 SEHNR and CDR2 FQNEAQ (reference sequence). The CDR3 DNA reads TGTGCCAGCAGCTGGTTTAAAGGAGGGGGCGAAGATACGCAGTATTTT. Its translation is CASSWFKGGGEDTQYF.

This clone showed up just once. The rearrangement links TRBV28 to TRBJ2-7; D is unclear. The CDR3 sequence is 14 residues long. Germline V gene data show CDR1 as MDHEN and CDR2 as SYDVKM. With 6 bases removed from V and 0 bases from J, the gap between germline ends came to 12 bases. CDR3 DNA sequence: TGTGCCAGCAGCCCGCGGCAATCCTCCTACGAGCAGTACTTC. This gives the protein CASSPRQSSYEQYF.

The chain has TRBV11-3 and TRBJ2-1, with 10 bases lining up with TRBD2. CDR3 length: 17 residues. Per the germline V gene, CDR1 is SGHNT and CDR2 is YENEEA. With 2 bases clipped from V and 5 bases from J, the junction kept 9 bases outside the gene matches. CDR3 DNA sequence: TGTGCCAGCAGCTTATCTAGCGGGAGTGAAGGTGACAATGAGCAGTTCTTC. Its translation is CASSLSSGSEGDNEQFF.

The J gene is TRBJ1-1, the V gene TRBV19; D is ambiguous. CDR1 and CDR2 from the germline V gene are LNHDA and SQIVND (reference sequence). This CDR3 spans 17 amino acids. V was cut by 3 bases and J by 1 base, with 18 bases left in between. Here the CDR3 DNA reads TGTGCCAGTAGTATTAGGAAGACCCACCCGGGGAACACTGAAGCTTTCTTT. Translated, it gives CASSIRKTHPGNTEAFF. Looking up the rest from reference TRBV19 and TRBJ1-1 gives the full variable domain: DGGITQSPKYLFRKEGQNVTLSCEQNLNHDAMYWYRQDPGQGLRLIYYSQIVNDFQKGDIAEGYSVSREKKESFPLTVTSAQKNPTAFYLCASSIRKTHPGNTEAFFGQGTRLTVV.

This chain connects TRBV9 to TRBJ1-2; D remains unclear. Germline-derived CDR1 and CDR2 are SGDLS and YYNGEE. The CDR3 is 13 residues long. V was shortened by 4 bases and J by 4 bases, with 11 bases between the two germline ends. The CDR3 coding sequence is TGTGCCAGCAGCCAGGAGGTCAGCTATGGCTACACCTTC. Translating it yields CASSQEVSYGYTF.

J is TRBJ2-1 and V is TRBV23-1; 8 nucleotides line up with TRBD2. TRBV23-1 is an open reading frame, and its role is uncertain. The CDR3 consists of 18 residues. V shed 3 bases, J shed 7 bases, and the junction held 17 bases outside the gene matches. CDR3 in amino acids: CASSHQGRSGTTGNEQFF. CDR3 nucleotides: TGCGCCAGCAGTCATCAGGGACGTAGCGGGACCACTGGAAATGAGCAGTTCTTC.

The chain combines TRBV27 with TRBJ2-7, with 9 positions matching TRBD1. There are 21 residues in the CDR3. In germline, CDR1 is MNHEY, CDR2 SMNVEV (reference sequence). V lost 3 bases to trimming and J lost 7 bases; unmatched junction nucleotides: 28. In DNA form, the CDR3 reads TGTGCCAGCAGTTTTCGCGCCTCCAATCAGGGGGACAGGGCGGGTCTACGGGAGCAGTACTTC. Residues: CASSFRASNQGDRAGLREQYF.

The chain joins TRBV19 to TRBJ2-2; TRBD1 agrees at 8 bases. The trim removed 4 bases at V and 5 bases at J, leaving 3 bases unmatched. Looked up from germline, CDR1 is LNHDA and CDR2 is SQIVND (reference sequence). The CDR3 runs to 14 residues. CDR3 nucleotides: TGTGCCAGTAGTAAAGGACAGGGAACCGGGGAGCTGTTTTTT. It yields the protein CASSKGQGTGELFF.

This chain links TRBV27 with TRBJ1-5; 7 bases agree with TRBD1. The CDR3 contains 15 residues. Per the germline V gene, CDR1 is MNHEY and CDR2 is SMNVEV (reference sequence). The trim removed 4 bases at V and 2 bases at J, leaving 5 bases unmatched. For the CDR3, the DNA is TGTGCCAGCAGTTCCCTAGGGACAGGCAATCAGCCCCAGCATTTT. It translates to CASSSLGTGNQPQHF.

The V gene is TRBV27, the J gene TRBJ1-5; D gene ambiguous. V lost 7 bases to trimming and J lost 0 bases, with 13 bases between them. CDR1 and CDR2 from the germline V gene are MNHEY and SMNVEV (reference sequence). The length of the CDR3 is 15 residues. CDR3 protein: CASKKLAASNQPQHF. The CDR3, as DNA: TGTGCCAGCAAGAAGTTGGCGGCTAGCAATCAGCCCCAGCATTTT.